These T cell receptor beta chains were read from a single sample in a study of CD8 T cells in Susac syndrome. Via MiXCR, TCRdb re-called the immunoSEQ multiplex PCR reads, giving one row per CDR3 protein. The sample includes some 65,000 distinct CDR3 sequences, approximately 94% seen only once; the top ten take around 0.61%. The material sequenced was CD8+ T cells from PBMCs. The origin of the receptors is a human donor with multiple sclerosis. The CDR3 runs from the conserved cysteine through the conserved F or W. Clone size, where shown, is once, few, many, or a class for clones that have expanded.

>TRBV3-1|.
CASSQDRGQRYGYTF
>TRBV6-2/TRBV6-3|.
CASQRGLAGAETQYF
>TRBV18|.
CASSPAGSGNQPQHF
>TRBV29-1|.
CSGLTGVNTEAFF
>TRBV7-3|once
CASSPLVGWEQFF
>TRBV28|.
CASSFIGSEQYF
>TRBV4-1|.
CASSLGTGDNEQFF
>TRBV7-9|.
CASSLVQAYEQYF
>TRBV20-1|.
CSASSASGEVNTGELFF
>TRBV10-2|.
CASSARENSNQPQHF
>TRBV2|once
CASSGTKYQETQYF
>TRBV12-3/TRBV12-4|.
CASSLTGGGQPQHF
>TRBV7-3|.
CASSLNSGAPPGNEQFF
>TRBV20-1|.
CSAGGGWPNEKLFF
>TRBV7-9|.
CASSLVGGPTYEQYF
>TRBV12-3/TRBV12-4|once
CASSFQDLANEQFF
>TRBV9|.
CASSVGASSHEQYF
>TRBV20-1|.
CSAREKANEQFF